These 30 T cell receptor beta chains came from one sample sequenced in a study of blood T cells in healthy people across ages. A second 7 to 11 cycle PCR used barcoded and J-beta primers. TCRdb fed the 5' RACE reads into MiXCR, producing one record per CDR3 protein. The sample lists approximately 1,100,000 distinct CDR3 sequences, less than 50% occurring once. Specimen: blood. The receptors shown here come from a woman aged 55-70 years in good health.

The rearrangement joins TRBV25-1 to TRBJ2-7; either TRBD1 or TRBD2 may supply D (5 bases each). Germline V gives CDR1 MGHDK, CDR2 SYGVNS. This CDR3 has 16 residues. V lost 0 bases and J lost 3, with 15 bases in between. CDR3 in DNA: TGTGCCAGCAGTGAATATGCGGCAGGGAGCTTCTACGAGCAGTACTTC. It specifies CASSEYAAGSFYEQYF.

The chain couples TRBV11-2 to TRBJ2-7; a weak D match, TRBD1 (5 bases). There are 16 residues in the CDR3. The ends were cut back, 2 bases at V and 0 bases at J, with 14 bases in the middle. In germline, CDR1 is SGHAT, CDR2 FQNNGV. DNA for the CDR3: TGTGCCAGCAGCTTAAGGGGTTCTACTTTCTCCTACGAGCAGTACTTC. Translated: CASSLRGSTFSYEQYF.

This clonotype was recorded a few times. The chain links TRBV9 to TRBJ2-3; 16 bases are shared with TRBD2. Per germline, CDR1 SGDLS and CDR2 YYNGEE. The CDR3 spans 18 residues. After removal of 3 bases from V and 2 bases from J, the junction contained 6 bases not matched to a gene. CDR3 coding DNA: TGTGCCAGCAGCGCTGAGGGGACTAGCGGGAGGGCCACAGATACGCAGTATTTT. It specifies CASSAEGTSGRATDTQYF.

The chain combines TRBV15 with TRBJ2-3, with D unclear. V was clipped by 4 bases and J by 4 bases, with 12 bases between them. The CDR3 contains 14 residues. Germline V lookup: CDR1 LNHNV, CDR2 YYDKDF (reference sequence). The CDR3: CATSNWSLSDTQYF. The CDR3 bases are TGTGCCACCAGCAATTGGAGTTTATCAGATACGCAGTATTTT.

This chain connects TRBV7-9 to TRBJ2-1, with 9 positions matching TRBD2. Unmatched junction bases numbered 12, after V lost 7 bases and J lost 8 bases. The CDR3 is 15 residues long. CDR1 and CDR2 from the germline V gene are SEHNR and FQNEAQ (reference sequence). This chain's CDR3 is CASTLWLAGSDEQFF. The CDR3 bases are TGTGCCAGCACTCTGTGGCTAGCGGGAAGTGATGAGCAGTTCTTC.

This clonotype has just a few counts. The chain couples TRBV5-1 to TRBJ1-2; TRBD1 agrees at 9 bases. The germline CDR1 and CDR2 sequences are SGHRS and YFSETQ. V was clipped by 3 bases and J by 4 bases; unmatched bases: 7. The CDR3 consists of 15 residues. CDR3 amino acids: CASSSDRGAAYGYTF. The DNA of the CDR3 is TGCGCCAGCAGCTCCGACAGGGGGGCCGCCTATGGCTACACCTTC. Complete variable domain (other parts from reference TRBV5-1 and TRBJ1-2): KAGVTQTPRYLIKTRGQQVTLSCSPISGHRSVSWYQQTPGQGLQFLFEYFSETQRNKGNFPGRFSGRQFSNSRSEMNVSTLELGDSALYLCASSSDRGAAYGYTFGSGTRLTVV.

Only a few counts were recorded for this clonotype. The chain carries TRBV30 and TRBJ2-7; D gene ambiguous. From germline, CDR1 is GTSNPN and CDR2 SVGIG (reference sequence). The CDR3 is 10 residues long. Trimming pared 1 base from V and 3 bases from J, leaving 1 base between. CDR3 in amino acids: CAWSDYEQYF. The DNA of the CDR3 is TGTGCCTGGAGTGACTACGAGCAGTACTTC. Based on the CDR3 plus reference TRBV30 and TRBJ2-7, the full variable domain is SQTIHQWPATLVQPVGSPLSLECTVEGTSNPNLYWYRQAAGRGLQLLFYSVGIGQISSEVPQNLSASRPQDRQFILSSKKLLLSDSGFYLCAWSDYEQYFGPGTRLTVT.

The genes are TRBV30 and TRBJ2-1; TRBD2 aligns across 8 bases. CDR3 length equals 15 residues. Germline V gene data show CDR1 as GTSNPN and CDR2 as SVGIG (reference sequence). V lost 0 bases and J lost 8; bases outside the gene matches: 9. This CDR3 is CAWSVRGGSGDEQFF. The CDR3 nucleotides are TGTGCCTGGAGTGTACGTGGGGGTAGCGGGGATGAGCAGTTCTTC.

The chain employs TRBV18 and TRBJ2-7; 9 nucleotides align to TRBD1. The CDR3 sequence is 16 residues long. The trim removed 2 bases at V and 2 bases at J, leaving 7 bases unmatched. Per the germline V gene, CDR1 is KGHSH and CDR2 is LQKENI. CDR3 protein: CASSPRTGTGTYEQYF. CDR3 bases: TGTGCCAGCTCACCAAGAACCGGGACAGGGACCTACGAGCAGTACTTC.

This clonotype occurred a few times. A read error may be the cause here, since a much bigger clone is one base away. This sequence joins TRBV7-7 and TRBJ2-5; a possible D gene is TRBD1 (6 bases). Germline CDR1 reads SSHAT; CDR2 reads FNYEAQ (reference sequence). The CDR3 is made up of 13 amino acids. Deletions cut 1 base from V and 4 bases from J, with 7 bases between. This chain's CDR3 is CASSLDRAETQYF. The CDR3 nucleotides are TGTGCCAGCAGCTTAGACAGGGCAGAGACCCAGTACTTC.

This clonotype has just a few counts. The chain links TRBV2 to TRBJ2-1; 7 bases line up with TRBD2. The CDR3 contains 15 residues. The trim removed 6 bases at V and 5 bases at J, leaving 10 bases unmatched. CDR1 is SNHLY and CDR2 is FYNNEI in the germline V gene. DNA of the CDR3: TGTGCCAGCAGGGCCGGGACTAACTTCCACAATGAGCAGTTCTTC. Its translation is CASRAGTNFHNEQFF.

This clonotype was counted between two and nine times. V and J are TRBV6-5 and TRBJ2-3; 8 bases agree with TRBD2. Unmatched junction bases numbered 4, after V lost 2 bases and J lost 0 bases. This CDR3 is built from 16 residues. Germline V CDR1 and CDR2: MNHEY, SVGAGI. CDR3 residues: CASSYTPSGSTDTQYF. The CDR3 DNA is TGTGCCAGCAGTTACACTCCTAGCGGGAGCACAGATACGCAGTATTTT.

The genes are TRBV15 and TRBJ2-7; the D gene could be TRBD1 or TRBD2 (5 bases each). CDR3 size: 15 residues. The V end was cut by 2 bases, the J end by 6 bases, with 17 bases between. CDR1 and CDR2 (germline): LNHNV, YYDKDF (reference sequence). The CDR3 bases are TGTGCCACCAGCAGACGGGGACCCTGGGCGGGCGAGCAGTACTTC. Protein sequence: CATSRRGPWAGEQYF.

This clonotype was picked up a small number of times. The CDR3 nucleotides read TGCAGTGCTAGAGGGCAGGAGGTAGCGGGCGCGGATACGCAGTATTTT. This translates into CSARGQEVAGADTQYF. The genes are TRBV20-1 and TRBJ2-3; 7 positions agree with TRBD2. V gave up 1 base and J gave up 6 bases; unmatched junction bases: 13. CDR3 length: 16 amino acids. Germline V lookup: CDR1 DFQATT, CDR2 SNEGSKA (reference sequence).

This clonotype was counted between two and nine times. The gene calls are TRBV7-2 and TRBJ2-5; perhaps TRBD1 as D (5 bases). CDR3 length: 13 amino acids. V was clipped by 6 bases and J by 1 base, with 9 bases between them. Germline V gives CDR1 SGHTA, CDR2 FQGNSA. This CDR3 reads CASRSTAQETQYF. CDR3 nucleotide sequence: TGTGCCAGCAGATCGACAGCCCAAGAGACCCAGTACTTC.

This clonotype came up a few times. The chain combines TRBV14 with TRBJ2-4; 10 bases fit TRBD1. With the DNA end fitting TRBJ2-7 better, the J assignment may be wrong. This CDR3 has 14 amino acids. Germline assignment: CDR1 SGHDN and CDR2 FVKESK. The CDR3 sequence: CASSQGQGINEQYF. In DNA, the CDR3 is TGTGCCAGCAGCCAGGGACAGGGGATAAACGAGCAGTACTTC.

The chain uses TRBV20-1 and TRBJ2-3; 9 bases are shared with TRBD2. V lost 6 bases to trimming and J lost 0 bases; unmatched junction nucleotides: 10. The CDR3 runs 16 residues. Germline lookup yields CDR1 DFQATT and CDR2 SNEGSKA (reference sequence). Written as DNA, the CDR3 is TGCAGTGCCGGGACACTGACTAGCGGAAGCACAGATACGCAGTATTTT. Translating it yields CSAGTLTSGSTDTQYF.

In its sample, this clonotype was seen a few times. The CDR3 region is CSVEWHGTGGLRETQYF. As DNA, the CDR3 is TGCAGCGTTGAGTGGCATGGGACAGGGGGTTTACGAGAGACCCAGTACTTC. The J gene is TRBJ2-5, the V gene TRBV29-1; 11 positions agree with TRBD1. The J segment lost 4 bases and the V segment lost 3 bases, leaving 13 bases of the junction unmatched. The germline CDR1 and CDR2 sequences are SQVTM and ANQGSEA. The CDR3 length is 17 residues.

The chain uses TRBV20-1 and TRBJ2-1, with D uncertain. V was shortened by 1 base and J by 13 bases, with 14 bases between the two germline ends. The CDR3 consists of 12 residues. Per the germline V gene, CDR1 is DFQATT and CDR2 is SNEGSKA (reference sequence). The CDR3 region is CSARGEKETQFF. CDR3 bases: TGCAGTGCTAGAGGGGAAAAGGAGACCCAGTTCTTC.

This clonotype was counted a few times. The chain recombines TRBV18 with TRBJ1-4; D is unresolved. This CDR3 contains 14 residues. With 2 bases removed from V and 5 bases from J, the gap between germline ends came to 9 bases. Germline CDR1 and CDR2: KGHSH and LQKENI. CDR3 in DNA: TGTGCCAGCTCACCAAACGGCGCAAATGAAAAACTGTTTTTT. The encoded protein is CASSPNGANEKLFF.

The chain joins TRBV29-1 to TRBJ2-1, with a weak D call TRBD1 (7 bases). CDR3 length: 14 amino acids. Between the trimmed V and J ends, which lost 6 bases and 9 bases, there was a span of 21 bases. CDR1 SQVTM and CDR2 ANQGSEA come from the germline V gene. CDR3 sequence (DNA): TGCAGCGTCCTCCTGACAGGGAGGTCGAGTGAGCAGTTCTTC. Amino acid sequence: CSVLLTGRSSEQFF.

This rearrangement joins TRBV11-2 to TRBJ2-7; possibly TRBD2 for D (6 bases). The CDR3 extends over 15 amino acids. CDR1 and CDR2 from the germline V gene are SGHAT and FQNNGV. Trimming took off 1 base at V and 6 bases at J, with 16 bases between the two ends. This CDR3 reads CASSLVRTAGGEQYF. The CDR3 DNA reads as TGTGCCAGCAGCTTAGTTAGGACCGCCGGGGGCGAGCAGTACTTC.

The chain carries TRBV5-1 and TRBJ2-7; 11 bases align to TRBD2. Germline CDR1 reads SGHRS; CDR2 reads YFSETQ. Trimming removed 0 bases from V and 7 bases from J; junction bases left unmatched: 6. The CDR3 is 15 amino acids. This CDR3 is CASSLGTSGLREQYF. CDR3 in DNA: TGCGCCAGCAGCTTGGGGACTAGCGGGCTTCGGGAGCAGTACTTC.

The chain has TRBV4-1 and TRBJ1-2; tentative D call: TRBD1 (6 bases). The CDR3 loop spans 16 amino acids. Germline CDR1 is MGHRA and CDR2 is YSYEKL. Trimming shortened V by 0 bases and J by 1 base, and 12 bases separated the two germline ends. The CDR3 DNA is TGCGCCAGCAGCCAAGATCCGGACAGAAGTAACTATGGCTACACCTTC. Translation gives CASSQDPDRSNYGYTF.

V is TRBV6-5 and J is TRBJ2-7; possibly TRBD1 for D (5 bases). From germline, CDR1 is MNHEY and CDR2 SVGAGI. V dropped 0 bases and J dropped 0 bases, with 9 bases sitting between them. The CDR3 contains 15 residues. CDR3 sequence (DNA): TGTGCCAGCAGTTACTCCAGGGCCCACTCCTACGAGCAGTACTTC. Its translation is CASSYSRAHSYEQYF.

The chain joins TRBV6-1 to TRBJ2-7; D is perhaps TRBD1 or TRBD2 (6 bases each). The J call is in doubt because the DNA end fits TRBJ2-5 better. This CDR3 is built from 14 residues. The germline V gene has CDR1 MNHNS and CDR2 SASEGT. The CDR3 spells CAAGEGGLQETQYF. DNA of the CDR3: TGTGCCGCCGGGGAAGGGGGACTGCAAGAGACCCAGTACTTC.

V is TRBV7-6 and J is TRBJ2-7; 13 bases match TRBD2. The trim removed 4 bases at V and 5 bases at J, leaving 17 bases unmatched. The CDR3 totals 19 residues. Looked up from germline, CDR1 is SGHVS and CDR2 is FNYEAQ. The CDR3 protein is CASSSNPGLAGVHGDEQYF. CDR3 sequence (DNA): TGTGCCAGCAGCTCCAACCCCGGACTAGCGGGAGTGCACGGGGACGAGCAGTACTTC.

This rearrangement joins TRBV27 to TRBJ2-3; D is possibly TRBD1 or TRBD2 (6 bases each). The CDR3 is 13 residues long. Between the trimmed V and J ends, which lost 4 bases and 6 bases, there was a span of 11 bases. Germline V lookup: CDR1 MNHEY, CDR2 SMNVEV (reference sequence). The CDR3 nucleotides are TGTGCCAGCAGTTGGAGGGGGTGTGATACGCAGTATTTT. The encoded protein is CASSWRGCDTQYF.

The gene calls are TRBV24-1 and TRBJ1-5, with 9 positions matching TRBD1. Germline loops: CDR1 KGHDR, CDR2 SFDVKD. Germline trimming cut 9 bases from V and 0 bases from J; bases unmatched to any gene: 8. The CDR3 extends over 16 amino acids. The DNA for the CDR3 is TGTGCCACCGCCGGGACAGGGTCTTTTAGCAATCAGCCCCAGCATTTT. Amino acids: CATAGTGSFSNQPQHF.

V and J are TRBV7-2 and TRBJ2-2; 8 positions agree with TRBD2. The CDR3 runs to 15 residues. The V gene's germline CDR1 is SGHTA and CDR2 FQGNSA. Losses at the gene ends were 6 bases for V and 0 bases for J; bases not matched to a gene: 3. In DNA form, the CDR3 reads TGTGCCAGCAGACCTAGCGGGTCGAACACCGGGGAGCTGTTTTTT. As protein: CASRPSGSNTGELFF.